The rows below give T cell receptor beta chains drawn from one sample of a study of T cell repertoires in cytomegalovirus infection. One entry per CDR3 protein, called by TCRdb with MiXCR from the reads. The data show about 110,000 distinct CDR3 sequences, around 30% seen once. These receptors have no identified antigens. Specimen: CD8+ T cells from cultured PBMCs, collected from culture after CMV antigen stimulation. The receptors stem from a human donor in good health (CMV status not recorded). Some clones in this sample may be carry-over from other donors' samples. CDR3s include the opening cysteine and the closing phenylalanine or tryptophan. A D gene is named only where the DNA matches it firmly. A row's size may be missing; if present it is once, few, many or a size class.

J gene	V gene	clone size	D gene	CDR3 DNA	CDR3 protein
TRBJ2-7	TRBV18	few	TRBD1	TGTGCCAGCTCACCAACAGACAGGGTGAGCCCCTACGAGCAGTACTTC	CASSPTDRVSPYEQYF
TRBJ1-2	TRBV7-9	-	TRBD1	TGTGCCAGCAGCTTAGAGTCACAGGGGTTCTATGGCTACACCTTC	CASSLESQGFYGYTF
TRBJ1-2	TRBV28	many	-	TGTGCCAGCAGTTTCAGGGTTGATGACTATGGCTACACCTTC	CASSFRVDDYGYTF
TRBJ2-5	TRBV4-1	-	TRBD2	TGCGCCAGCAGCCAAGATGACCTAGCGGGCGACCAAGAGACCCAGTACTTC	CASSQDDLAGDQETQYF
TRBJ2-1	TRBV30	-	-	TGTGCCTGGAGTTTGGGGGGCAATGAGCAGTTCTTC	CAWSLGGNEQFF
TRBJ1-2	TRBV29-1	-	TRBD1	TGCAGCGTTATCGGACAGGAAAACTATGGCTACACCTTC	CSVIGQENYGYTF
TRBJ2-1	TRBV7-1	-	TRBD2	TGTGCCAGCAGCTCGACTACCTTAGCGGCGGGGGGTTCCTACAATGAGCAGTTCTTC	CASSSTTLAAGGSYNEQFF
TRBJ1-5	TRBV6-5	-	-	TGTGCCAGCAGACCCCCCCGGCAGGGGATGAGCAATCAGCCCCAGCATTTT	CASRPPRQGMSNQPQHF
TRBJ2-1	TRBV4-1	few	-	TGCGCCAGCGGTTCGGATTACAATGAGCAGTTCTTC	CASGSDYNEQFF
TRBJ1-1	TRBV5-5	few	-	TGTGCCAGCAGCTTCATAGGCACTGAAGCTTTCTTT	CASSFIGTEAFF
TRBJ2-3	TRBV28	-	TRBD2	TGTGCCAGCAGCCCTACCCGGGGGGTGCCCACAGATACGCAGTATTTT	CASSPTRGVPTDTQYF
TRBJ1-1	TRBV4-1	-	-	TGCGCCAGCAGCCAAGAGGAGAACACTGAAGCTTTCTTT	CASSQEENTEAFF
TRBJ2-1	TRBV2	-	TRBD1	TGTGCCAGCAGGGACAGGTCCGATGAGCAGTTCTTC	CASRDRSDEQFF
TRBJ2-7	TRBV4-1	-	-	TGCGCCAGCAGCCAAGATCGGCCCAGGGGAATAGGGTTTTACGAGCAGTACTTC	CASSQDRPRGIGFYEQYF
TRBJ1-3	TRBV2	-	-	TGTGCCAGCGTTTACTCCGCGTTCTCTGGAAACACCATATATTTT	CASVYSAFSGNTIYF
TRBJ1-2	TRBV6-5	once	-	TGTGCCAGCACTGGGACCTTCGGTGGCGGCTACACCTTC	CASTGTFGGGYTF
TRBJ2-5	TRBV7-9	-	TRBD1	TGTGCCAGCAGCGCAACCGGGACAGGGGGGCAAGAGACCCAGTACTTC	CASSATGTGGQETQYF
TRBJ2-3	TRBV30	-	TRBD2	TGTGCCTGGAGCAGCCTAGCGGGGGGACGAGATACGCAGTATTTT	CAWSSLAGGRDTQYF
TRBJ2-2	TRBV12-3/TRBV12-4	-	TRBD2	TGTGCCAGCAGTGCTACTAGCGGACTCACCGGGGAGCTGTTTTTT	CASSATSGLTGELFF
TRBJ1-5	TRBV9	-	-	TGTGCCAGCAGCGTAGATCTGGGTGGTAATCAGCCCCAGCATTTT	CASSVDLGGNQPQHF
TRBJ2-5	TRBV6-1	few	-	TGTGCCAGCAGTGAAGCAATAGTACAAGAGACCCAGTACTTC	CASSEAIVQETQYF
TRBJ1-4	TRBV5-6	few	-	TGTGCCAGCAGCTTCCGGACGGACGTTGGTGAACTGTTTTTT	CASSFRTDVGELFF
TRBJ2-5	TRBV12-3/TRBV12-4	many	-	TGTGCCAGCAGTTTGATGCTCTCAGAGACCCAGTACTTC	CASSLMLSETQYF
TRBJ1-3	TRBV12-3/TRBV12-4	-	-	TGTGCCAGCAGTCCTTTTGGAAACACCATATATTTT	CASSPFGNTIYF
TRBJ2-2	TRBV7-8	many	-	TGTGCCAGCAGCCTACCCAGGGACACCGGGGAGCTGTTTTTT	CASSLPRDTGELFF
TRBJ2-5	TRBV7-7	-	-	TGTGCCAGCAGCACGCGGGCCTCCGCGACCCAGTACTTC	CASSTRASATQYF
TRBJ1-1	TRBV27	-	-	TGTGCCAGCGCCGAGTATGGGTGGACTGAAGCTTTCTTT	CASAEYGWTEAFF
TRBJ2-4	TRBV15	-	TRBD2	TGTGCCACCAGCAGAGCCCCGGCGGGTAGCGGGGTGTCGGCCAAAAACATTCAGTACTTC	CATSRAPAGSGVSAKNIQYF
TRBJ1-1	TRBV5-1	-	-	TGCGCCAGCAGCTCCCTCGGGAACACTGAAGCTTTCTTT	CASSSLGNTEAFF
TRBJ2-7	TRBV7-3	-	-	TGTGCCAGCGGCAGGGTTGTGCTCCACGAGCAGTACTTC	CASGRVVLHEQYF
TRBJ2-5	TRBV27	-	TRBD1	TGTGCCAGCAGTTGGACAGGGGCGCCAGAGACCCAGTACTTC	CASSWTGAPETQYF
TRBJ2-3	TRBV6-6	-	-	TGTGCCAGCAGAGTACACAGCACAGATACGCAGTATTTT	CASRVHSTDTQYF
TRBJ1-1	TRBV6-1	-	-	TGTGCCAGCAGGCCCTACGGTGGGGTGAACACTGAAGCTTTCTTT	CASRPYGGVNTEAFF
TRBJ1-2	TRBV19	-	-	TGTGCCAGCTTCGTCGGGCGCGATGGCTACACCTTC	CASFVGRDGYTF
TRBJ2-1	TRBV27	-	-	TGTGTCAGCAGCCTTCGGGGGAACAATGAGCAGTTCTTC	CVSSLRGNNEQFF
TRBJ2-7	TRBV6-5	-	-	TGTGCCAGCAGCTCAGGGATATACGAGCAGTACTTC	CASSSGIYEQYF
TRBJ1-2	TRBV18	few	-	TGTGCCAGCTCACCAGTGCGGGTCGTTAACTATGGCTACACCTTC	CASSPVRVVNYGYTF
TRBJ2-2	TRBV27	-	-	TGTGCCAGCAGTTCCTCCTACGGGGCTAACACCGGGGAGCTGTTTTTT	CASSSSYGANTGELFF
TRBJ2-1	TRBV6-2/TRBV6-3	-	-	TGTGCCAGCAGCCTACTAGCAAACAATGAGCAGTTCTTC	CASSLLANNEQFF
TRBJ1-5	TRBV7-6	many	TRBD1	TGTGCCAGCAGCTCAACGCCGGGACAGGGCCGATATAGCAATCAGCCCCAGCATTTT	CASSSTPGQGRYSNQPQHF
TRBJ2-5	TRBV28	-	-	TGTGCCAGCAGTTTAGGGGACAGCGGGACTAGGAAAGAGACCCAGTACTTC	CASSLGDSGTRKETQYF
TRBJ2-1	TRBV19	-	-	TGTGCCAGTAGCAACATCAATGAGCAGTTCTTC	CASSNINEQFF
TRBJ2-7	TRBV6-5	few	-	TGTGCCAGCAGCCCCGGGGGCGCGCAGTACTTC	CASSPGGAQYF
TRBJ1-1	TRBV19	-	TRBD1	TGTGCCAGTAGTATATCAGCAGGGGGCGGGCTGAACACTGAAGCTTTCTTT	CASSISAGGGLNTEAFF
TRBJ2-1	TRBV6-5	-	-	TGTGCCAGCAGCCAGATACTAGGAGCCGCCACGGAGCAGTTCTTC	CASSQILGAATEQFF